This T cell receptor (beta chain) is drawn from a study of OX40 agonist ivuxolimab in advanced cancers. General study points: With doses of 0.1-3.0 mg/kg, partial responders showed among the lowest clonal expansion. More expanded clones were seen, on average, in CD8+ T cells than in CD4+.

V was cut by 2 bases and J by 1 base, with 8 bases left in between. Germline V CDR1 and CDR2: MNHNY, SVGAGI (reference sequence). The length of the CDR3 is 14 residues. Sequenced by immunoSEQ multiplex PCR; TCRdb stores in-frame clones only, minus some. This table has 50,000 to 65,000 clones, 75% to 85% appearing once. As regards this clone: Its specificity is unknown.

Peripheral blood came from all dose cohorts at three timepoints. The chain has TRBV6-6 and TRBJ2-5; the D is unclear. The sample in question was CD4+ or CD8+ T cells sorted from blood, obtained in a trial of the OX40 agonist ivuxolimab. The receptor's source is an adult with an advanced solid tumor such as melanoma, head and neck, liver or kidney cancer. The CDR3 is CASSYGRIQETQYF. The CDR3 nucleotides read TGTGCCAGCAGTTACGGGCGGATCCAAGAGACCCAGTACTTC.